These 8 T cell receptor beta chains were sequenced from one sample in a study of shared clonotypes between healthy human individuals. Using immunoSEQ multiplex PCR, the repertoire was profiled, and TCRdb retains in-frame clones only, with some absent. The sample lists about 1.1 million clones, approximately 77% occurring once. The material sequenced was memory CD4+ T cells from PBMCs. The subset here: CD45RA-negative fraction. These receptors were taken from a man younger than 35 in good health. Some clones in this sample may be carry-over from other donors' samples.

This CDR3 is CSVPGWNTGELFF. The CDR3 region has the DNA TGCAGCGTCCCAGGGTGGAACACCGGGGAGCTGTTTTTT. The chain employs TRBV29-1 and TRBJ2-2; D perhaps matches TRBD1 (5 bases). The CDR3 sequence is 13 residues long. Germline loops: CDR1 SQVTM, CDR2 ANQGSEA. Deletions cut 6 bases from V and 1 base from J, with 9 bases between.

The V gene is TRBV10-1, the J gene TRBJ2-7, with D uncertain. Trimming pared 6 bases from V and 2 bases from J, leaving 14 bases between. Looked up from germline, CDR1 is WNHNN and CDR2 is SYGVQD (reference sequence). The CDR3 is made up of 14 amino acids. CDR3 region: CASRNSLPPYEQYF. Here the CDR3 DNA reads TGCGCCAGCAGGAACAGCCTTCCCCCCTACGAGCAGTACTTC.

The V and J genes are TRBV19 and TRBJ2-1, with D possibly matching TRBD1 (5 bases). The germline V gene has CDR1 LNHDA and CDR2 SQIVND (reference sequence). CDR3 length: 13 residues. Trimming cost V 5 bases and J 9 bases, with 14 bases left between them. The CDR3 is CASSQTPRGEQFF. CDR3 DNA: TGTGCCAGTAGTCAAACCCCAAGGGGTGAGCAGTTCTTC. Full variable domain (rest looked up from reference TRBV19 and TRBJ2-1): DGGITQSPKYLFRKEGQNVTLSCEQNLNHDAMYWYRQDPGQGLRLIYYSQIVNDFQKGDIAEGYSVSREKKESFPLTVTSAQKNPTAFYLCASSQTPRGEQFFGPGTRLTVL.

Concerning this clone itself: At one boundary the junction diverges from the germline segment, which might be a read error. The chain employs TRBV5-1 and TRBJ2-1, with D possibly TRBD1 on 7 matching bases. The CDR3 has 13 amino acids. Per the germline V gene, CDR1 is SGHRS and CDR2 is YFSETQ. The CDR3 sequence: CASQGDSFNEQFF. The CDR3 nucleotides are TGCGCCAGCCAGGGGGACTCCTTCAATGAGCAGTTCTTC. Combining the CDR3 with reference TRBV5-1 and TRBJ2-1 gives the whole variable domain KAGVTQTPRYLIKTRGQQVTLSCSPISGHRSVSWYQQTPGQGLQFLFEYFSETQRNKGNFPGRFSGRQFSNSRSEMNVSTLELGDSALYLCASQGDSFNEQFFGPGTRLTVL.

The chain combines TRBV2 with TRBJ2-3, with D perhaps matching TRBD2 (6 bases). Germline V gene sequence: CDR1 SNHLY, CDR2 FYNNEI. V dropped 8 bases and J dropped 6 bases, with 15 bases sitting between them. The CDR3 consists of 13 residues. The CDR3 loop reads CASGDWAQDTQYF. As DNA, the CDR3 is TGTGCCAGCGGGGACTGGGCGCAGGATACGCAGTATTTT.

V is TRBV4-2 and J is TRBJ1-5; maybe TRBD1 (5 bases). Germline-derived CDR1 and CDR2 are LGHNA and YNFKEQ. Deletions cut 0 bases from V and 6 bases from J, with 12 bases between. This CDR3 has 15 amino acids. The chain's CDR3 is CASSQDYGGTQPQHF. In nucleotides, the CDR3 is TGTGCCAGCAGCCAAGATTACGGTGGGACTCAGCCCCAGCATTTT.

The chain couples TRBV30 to TRBJ2-3; 8 nucleotides align to TRBD2. The ends lost 5 bases at V and 4 bases at J; junction bases unmatched: 14. This CDR3 spans 16 amino acids. Germline CDR1 and CDR2: GTSNPN and SVGIG (reference sequence). CDR3 nucleotides: TGTGCCTGGGGGAAGGTCCGGACTAGCACGGCAGATACGCAGTATTTT. It specifies CAWGKVRTSTADTQYF.

The rearrangement joins TRBV27 to TRBJ1-2, with 9 nucleotides matching TRBD1. V shed 5 bases, J shed 2 bases, and the junction held 9 bases outside the gene matches. The CDR3 contains 16 residues. Germline values: CDR1 MNHEY, CDR2 SMNVEV (reference sequence). The CDR3 DNA reads TGTGCCAGCAGTCCTTACAGGGACAGGGCCAACTATGGCTACACCTTC. Its protein product is CASSPYRDRANYGYTF.